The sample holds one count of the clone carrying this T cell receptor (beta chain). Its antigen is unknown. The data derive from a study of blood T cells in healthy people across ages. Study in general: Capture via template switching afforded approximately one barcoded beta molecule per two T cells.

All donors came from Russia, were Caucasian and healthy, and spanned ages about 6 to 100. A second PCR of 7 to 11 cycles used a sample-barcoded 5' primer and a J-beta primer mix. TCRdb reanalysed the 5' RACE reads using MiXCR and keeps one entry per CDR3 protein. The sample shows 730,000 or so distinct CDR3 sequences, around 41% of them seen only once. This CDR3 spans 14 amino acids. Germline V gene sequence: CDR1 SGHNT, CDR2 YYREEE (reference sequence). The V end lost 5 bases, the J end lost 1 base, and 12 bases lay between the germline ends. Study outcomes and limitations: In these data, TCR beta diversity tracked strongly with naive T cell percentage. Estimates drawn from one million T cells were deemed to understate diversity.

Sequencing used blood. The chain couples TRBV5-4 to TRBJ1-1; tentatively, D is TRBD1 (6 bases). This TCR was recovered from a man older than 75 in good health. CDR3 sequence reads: CASRPGQTNTEAFF. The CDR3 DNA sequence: TGTGCCAGCAGGCCGGGACAAACGAACACTGAAGCTTTCTTT.